The T cell receptor beta chain described here comes from a study of cytomegalovirus exposure and HLA in healthy donors. Overall study findings and caveats: TCR beta V- and J-gene trimming was later associated with a missense DCLRE1C variant. Most of the TCR beta V segments (in an earlier analysis) were productive either about 87% or about 30% of the time. Reportedly, fewer N-insertions than the approximately 650-donor mean appeared in an Asian-associated ancestry cluster in a later analysis. Only CMV serostatus was available as immune exposure information.

The CDR3 is made up of 18 amino acids. Deletions cut 5 bases from V and 3 bases from J, with 22 bases between. The V gene's germline CDR1 is SGHAT and CDR2 FQNNGV. Vbeta (60) and Jbeta (13) primers were used in the PCR. TCRdb keeps only in-frame clones here, not all; method: immunoSEQ multiplex PCR. The sample lists roughly 180,000 clones, approximately 79% occurring once. As for this clone: The antigen is not known.

The sequence derives from a man aged 50 to 60 in good health and CMV-seropositive. The V gene is TRBV11-2, the J gene TRBJ2-2; the D gene is possibly TRBD2 (6 bases). The sample taken for sequencing was PBMCs. The CDR3 sequence is CASSPPLGGDTYTGELFF. As DNA, the CDR3 is TGTGCCAGCAGCCCTCCCTTGGGCGGGGATACTTACACCGGGGAGCTGTTTTTT.